What follows is one T cell receptor (beta chain) and its context. Its antigen is still unknown. The length of the CDR3 is 13 residues. With 5 bases removed from V and 6 bases from J, the gap between germline ends came to 14 bases. Germline assignment: CDR1 SGHVS and CDR2 FQNEAQ. Generated by immunoSEQ multiplex PCR, the TCRdb table keeps only in-frame clones and is missing some. This sample has hundreds of thousands of clones, with 86% found just once. This specimen comes from a study of cytomegalovirus exposure and HLA in healthy donors. The wider study: According to later analysis, the same platform produced the 120 or so validation and several hundred first-cohort repertoires.

Broader study findings: According to a subsequent analysis, TCR clusters from the first cohort were inclined to appear together in the 120 validation repertoires.

The V and J genes are TRBV7-8 and TRBJ2-7; D is unresolved. The sequencing input was PBMCs. The receptor's source is a woman aged 18-35 years in good health and CMV-seronegative. CDR3 loop: CASSPPSWSEQYF. CDR3 nucleotides: TGTGCCAGCAGCCCCCCCAGTTGGTCCGAGCAGTACTTC.